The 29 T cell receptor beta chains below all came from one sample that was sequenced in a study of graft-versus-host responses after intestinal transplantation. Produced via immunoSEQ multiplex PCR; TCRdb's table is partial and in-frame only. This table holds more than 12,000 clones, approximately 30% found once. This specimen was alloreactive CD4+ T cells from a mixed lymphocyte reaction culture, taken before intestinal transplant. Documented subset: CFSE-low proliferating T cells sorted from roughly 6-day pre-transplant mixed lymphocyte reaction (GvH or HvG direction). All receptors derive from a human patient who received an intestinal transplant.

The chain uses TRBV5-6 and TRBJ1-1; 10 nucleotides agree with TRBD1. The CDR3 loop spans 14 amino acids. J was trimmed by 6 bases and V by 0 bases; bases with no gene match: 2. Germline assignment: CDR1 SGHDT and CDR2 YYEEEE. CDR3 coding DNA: TGTGCCAGCAGCTTGGGGGACAGGGGAGCTGAAGCTTTCTTT. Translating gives CASSLGDRGAEAFF.

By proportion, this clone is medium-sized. This CDR3 is CAIRGGSSPDTQYF. The CDR3 DNA sequence: TGTGCCATCAGAGGGGGTTCTAGCCCAGATACGCAGTATTTT. The J gene is TRBJ2-3, the V gene TRBV10-3, with TRBD1 as a possible D gene (6 bases). Trimming cost V 6 bases and J 4 bases, with 14 bases left between them. The germline gives CDR1 ENHRY, CDR2 SYGVKD. CDR3 length equals 14 residues.

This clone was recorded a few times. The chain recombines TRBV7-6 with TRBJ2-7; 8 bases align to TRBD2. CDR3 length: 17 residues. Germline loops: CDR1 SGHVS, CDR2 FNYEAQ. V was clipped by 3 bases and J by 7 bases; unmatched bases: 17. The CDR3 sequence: CASSFTSGSSRVGEQYF. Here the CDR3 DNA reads TGTGCCAGCAGCTTTACTAGCGGTAGTTCCCGGGTAGGGGAGCAGTACTTC.

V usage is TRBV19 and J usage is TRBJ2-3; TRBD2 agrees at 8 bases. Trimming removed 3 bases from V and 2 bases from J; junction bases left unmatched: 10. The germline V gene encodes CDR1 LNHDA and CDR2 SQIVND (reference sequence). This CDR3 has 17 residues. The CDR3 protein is CASSIVTSGLNTDTQYF. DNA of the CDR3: TGTGCCAGTAGTATCGTTACTAGCGGCCTAAACACAGATACGCAGTATTTT.

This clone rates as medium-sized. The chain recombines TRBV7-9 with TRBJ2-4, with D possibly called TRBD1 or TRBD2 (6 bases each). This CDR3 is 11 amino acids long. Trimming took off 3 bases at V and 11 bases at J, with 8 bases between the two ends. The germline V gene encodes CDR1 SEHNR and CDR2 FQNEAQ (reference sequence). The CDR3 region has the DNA TGTGCCAGCAGCTTGGGGGGCGTTCAGTACTTC. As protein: CASSLGGVQYF.

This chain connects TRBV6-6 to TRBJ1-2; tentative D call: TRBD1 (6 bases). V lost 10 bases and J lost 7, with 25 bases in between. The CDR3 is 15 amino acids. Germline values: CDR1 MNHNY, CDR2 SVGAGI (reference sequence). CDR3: CATGDGGGNEFGYTF. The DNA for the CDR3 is TGTGCCACCGGAGACGGAGGGGGAAACGAATTTGGCTACACCTTC.

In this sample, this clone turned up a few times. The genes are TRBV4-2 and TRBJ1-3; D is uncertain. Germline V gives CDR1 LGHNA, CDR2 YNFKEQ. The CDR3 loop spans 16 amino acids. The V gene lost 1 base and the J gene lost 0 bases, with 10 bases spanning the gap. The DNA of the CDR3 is TGTGCCAGCAGCCAAGGGGATAAGAGCTCTGGAAACACCATATATTTT. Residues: CASSQGDKSSGNTIYF.

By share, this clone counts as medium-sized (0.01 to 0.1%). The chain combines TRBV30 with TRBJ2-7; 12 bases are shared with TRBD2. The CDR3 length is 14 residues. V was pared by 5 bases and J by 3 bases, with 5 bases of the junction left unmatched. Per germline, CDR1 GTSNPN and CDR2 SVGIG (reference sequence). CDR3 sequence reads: CAWGLAGGDYEQYF. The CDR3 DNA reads TGTGCCTGGGGGCTAGCGGGAGGGGACTACGAGCAGTACTTC.

The CDR3 protein is CASSKGESRTDTEAFF. The DNA of the CDR3 is TGTGCCAGCAGCAAAGGGGAATCAAGAACGGACACTGAAGCTTTCTTT. V gene TRBV21-1 combines with J gene TRBJ1-1. TRBV21-1 is tagged as a pseudogene. The CDR3 runs to 16 residues.

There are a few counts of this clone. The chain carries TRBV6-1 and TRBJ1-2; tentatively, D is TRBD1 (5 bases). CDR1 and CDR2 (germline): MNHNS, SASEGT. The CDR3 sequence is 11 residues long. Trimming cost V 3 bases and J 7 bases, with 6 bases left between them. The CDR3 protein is CASSDRAGYTF. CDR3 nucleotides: TGTGCCAGCAGTGACAGGGCTGGCTACACCTTC.

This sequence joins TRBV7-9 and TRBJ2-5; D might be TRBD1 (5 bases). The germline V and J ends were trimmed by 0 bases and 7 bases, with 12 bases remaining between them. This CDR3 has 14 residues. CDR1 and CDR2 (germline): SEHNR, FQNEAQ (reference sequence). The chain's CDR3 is CASSLAAGKGTQYF. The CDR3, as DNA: TGTGCCAGCAGCTTAGCGGCAGGGAAGGGGACCCAGTACTTC.

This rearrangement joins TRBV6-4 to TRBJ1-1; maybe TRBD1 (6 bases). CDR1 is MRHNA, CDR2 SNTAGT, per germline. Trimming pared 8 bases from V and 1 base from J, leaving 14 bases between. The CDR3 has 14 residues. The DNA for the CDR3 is TGTGCCAGCCAGGGCAGGGGTGCGAACACTGAAGCTTTCTTT. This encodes CASQGRGANTEAFF.

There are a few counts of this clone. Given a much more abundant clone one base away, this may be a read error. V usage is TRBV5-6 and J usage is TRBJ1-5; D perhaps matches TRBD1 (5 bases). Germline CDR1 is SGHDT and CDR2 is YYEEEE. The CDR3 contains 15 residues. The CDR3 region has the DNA TGTGCCCGCAGCTTGCGGGGGGGGAGCAATCAGCCCCAGCATTTT. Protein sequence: CARSLRGGSNQPQHF.

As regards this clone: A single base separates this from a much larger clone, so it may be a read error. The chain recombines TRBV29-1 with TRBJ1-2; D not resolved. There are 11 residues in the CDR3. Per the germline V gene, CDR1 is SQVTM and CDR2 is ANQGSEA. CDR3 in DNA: TGCTGCGTTGATACCTACTATGGCTACACCTTC. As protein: CCVDTYYGYTF.

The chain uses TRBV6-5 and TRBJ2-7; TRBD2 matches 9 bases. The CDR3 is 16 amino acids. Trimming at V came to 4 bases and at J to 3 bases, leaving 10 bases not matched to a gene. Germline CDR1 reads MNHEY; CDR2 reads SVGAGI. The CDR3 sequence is CASSSLAGVVLYEQYF. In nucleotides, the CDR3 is TGTGCCAGCAGTTCCTTAGCGGGAGTAGTCCTCTACGAGCAGTACTTC.

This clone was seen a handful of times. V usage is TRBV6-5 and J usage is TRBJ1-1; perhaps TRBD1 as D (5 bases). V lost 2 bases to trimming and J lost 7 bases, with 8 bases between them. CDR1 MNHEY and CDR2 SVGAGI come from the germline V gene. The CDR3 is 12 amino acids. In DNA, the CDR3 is TGTGCCAGCAGTTACCGGGACGGTGAAGCTTTCTTT. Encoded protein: CASSYRDGEAFF.

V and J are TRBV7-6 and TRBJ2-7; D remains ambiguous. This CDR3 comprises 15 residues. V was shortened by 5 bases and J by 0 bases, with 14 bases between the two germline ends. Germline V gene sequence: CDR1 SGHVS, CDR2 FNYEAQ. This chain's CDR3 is CASSATLGSSYEQYF. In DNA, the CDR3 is TGTGCCAGCAGCGCCACCCTAGGCAGCTCCTACGAGCAGTACTTC. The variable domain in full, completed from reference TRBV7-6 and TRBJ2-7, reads GAGVSQSPRYKVTKRGQDVALRCDPISGHVSLYWYRQALGQGPEFLTYFNYEAQQDKSGLPNDRFSAERPEGSISTLTIQRTEQRDSAMYRCASSATLGSSYEQYFGPGTRLTVT.

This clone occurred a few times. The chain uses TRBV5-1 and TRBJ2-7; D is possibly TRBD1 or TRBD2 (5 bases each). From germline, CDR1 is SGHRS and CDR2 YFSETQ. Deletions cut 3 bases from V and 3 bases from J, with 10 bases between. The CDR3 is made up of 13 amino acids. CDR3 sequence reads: CASSSRGDYEQYF. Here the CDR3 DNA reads TGCGCCAGCAGCTCGAGAGGGGACTACGAGCAGTACTTC.

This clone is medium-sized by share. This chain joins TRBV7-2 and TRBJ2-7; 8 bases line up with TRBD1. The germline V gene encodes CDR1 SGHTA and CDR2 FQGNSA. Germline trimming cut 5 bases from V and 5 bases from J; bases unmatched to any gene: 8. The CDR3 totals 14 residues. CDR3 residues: CASSPRTGFHEQYF. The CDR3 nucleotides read TGTGCCAGCAGCCCAAGGACAGGGTTCCACGAGCAGTACTTC.

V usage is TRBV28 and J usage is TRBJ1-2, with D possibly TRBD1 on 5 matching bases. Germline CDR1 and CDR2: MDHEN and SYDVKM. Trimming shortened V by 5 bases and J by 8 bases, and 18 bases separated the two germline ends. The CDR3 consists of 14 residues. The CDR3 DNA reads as TGTGCCAGCAGTATCTCCGGGACTCCGGCAGGCTACACCTTC. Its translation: CASSISGTPAGYTF.

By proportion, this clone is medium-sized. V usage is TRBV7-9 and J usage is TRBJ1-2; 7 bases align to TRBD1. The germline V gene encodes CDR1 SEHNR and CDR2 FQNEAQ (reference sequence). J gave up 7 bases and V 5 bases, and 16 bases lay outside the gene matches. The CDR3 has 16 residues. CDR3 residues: CASSLTSTGKGSGYTF. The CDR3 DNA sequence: TGTGCCAGCAGCCTTACCTCGACAGGGAAGGGTAGTGGCTACACCTTC.

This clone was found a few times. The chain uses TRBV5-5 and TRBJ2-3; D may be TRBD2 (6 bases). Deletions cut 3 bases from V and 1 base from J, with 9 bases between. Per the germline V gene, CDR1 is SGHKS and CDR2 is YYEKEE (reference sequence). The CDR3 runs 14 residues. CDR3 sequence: CASSYGTRTDTQYF. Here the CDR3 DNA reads TGTGCCAGCAGCTACGGGACTCGCACAGATACGCAGTATTTT.

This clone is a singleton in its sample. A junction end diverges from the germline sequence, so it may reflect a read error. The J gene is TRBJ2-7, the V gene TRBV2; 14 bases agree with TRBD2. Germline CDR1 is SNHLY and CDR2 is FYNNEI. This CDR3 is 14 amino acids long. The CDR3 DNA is TGTGCCAGCAGTGGAAGACTAGCGGGAGGGCCGTTTGGCTTC. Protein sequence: CASSGRLAGGPFGF.

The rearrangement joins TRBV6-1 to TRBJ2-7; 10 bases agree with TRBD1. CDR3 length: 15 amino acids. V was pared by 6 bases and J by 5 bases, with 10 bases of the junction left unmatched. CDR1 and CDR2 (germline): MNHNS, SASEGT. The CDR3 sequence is CASSSKDRGANEQYF. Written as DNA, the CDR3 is TGTGCCAGCAGCTCAAAGGACAGGGGGGCGAACGAGCAGTACTTC.

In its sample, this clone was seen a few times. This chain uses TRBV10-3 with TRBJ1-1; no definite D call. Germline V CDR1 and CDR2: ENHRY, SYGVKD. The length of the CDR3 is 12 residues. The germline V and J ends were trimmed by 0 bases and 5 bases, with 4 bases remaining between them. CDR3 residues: CAISESWTEAFF. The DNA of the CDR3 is TGTGCCATCAGTGAGTCCTGGACTGAAGCTTTCTTT.

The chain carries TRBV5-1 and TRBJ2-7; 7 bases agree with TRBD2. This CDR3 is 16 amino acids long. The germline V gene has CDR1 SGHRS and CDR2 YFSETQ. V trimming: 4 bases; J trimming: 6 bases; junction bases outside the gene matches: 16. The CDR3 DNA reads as TGCGCCAGCAGCCTCTCTAGCGGAGGAAGAGCCTCCGAGCAGTACTTC. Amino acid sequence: CASSLSSGGRASEQYF.

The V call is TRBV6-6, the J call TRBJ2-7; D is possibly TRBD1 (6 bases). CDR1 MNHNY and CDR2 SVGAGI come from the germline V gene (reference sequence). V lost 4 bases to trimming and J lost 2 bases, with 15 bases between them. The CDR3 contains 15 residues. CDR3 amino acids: CASSSATGSPYEQYF. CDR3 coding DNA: TGTGCCAGCAGTTCAGCAACAGGGTCCCCCTACGAGCAGTACTTC.

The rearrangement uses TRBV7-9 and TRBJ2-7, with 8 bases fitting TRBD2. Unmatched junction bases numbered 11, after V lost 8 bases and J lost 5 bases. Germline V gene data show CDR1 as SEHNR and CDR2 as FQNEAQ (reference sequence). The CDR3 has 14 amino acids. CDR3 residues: CASRVSGGVNEQYF. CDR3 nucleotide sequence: TGTGCCAGCCGCGTATCGGGAGGGGTAAACGAGCAGTACTTC.

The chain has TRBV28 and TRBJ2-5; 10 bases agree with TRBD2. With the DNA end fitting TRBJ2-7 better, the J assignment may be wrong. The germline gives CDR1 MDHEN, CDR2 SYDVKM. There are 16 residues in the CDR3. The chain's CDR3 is CASRTPLLAGANEQYF. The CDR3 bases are TGTGCCAGCAGAACTCCTCTCCTAGCGGGAGCCAACGAGCAGTACTTC.